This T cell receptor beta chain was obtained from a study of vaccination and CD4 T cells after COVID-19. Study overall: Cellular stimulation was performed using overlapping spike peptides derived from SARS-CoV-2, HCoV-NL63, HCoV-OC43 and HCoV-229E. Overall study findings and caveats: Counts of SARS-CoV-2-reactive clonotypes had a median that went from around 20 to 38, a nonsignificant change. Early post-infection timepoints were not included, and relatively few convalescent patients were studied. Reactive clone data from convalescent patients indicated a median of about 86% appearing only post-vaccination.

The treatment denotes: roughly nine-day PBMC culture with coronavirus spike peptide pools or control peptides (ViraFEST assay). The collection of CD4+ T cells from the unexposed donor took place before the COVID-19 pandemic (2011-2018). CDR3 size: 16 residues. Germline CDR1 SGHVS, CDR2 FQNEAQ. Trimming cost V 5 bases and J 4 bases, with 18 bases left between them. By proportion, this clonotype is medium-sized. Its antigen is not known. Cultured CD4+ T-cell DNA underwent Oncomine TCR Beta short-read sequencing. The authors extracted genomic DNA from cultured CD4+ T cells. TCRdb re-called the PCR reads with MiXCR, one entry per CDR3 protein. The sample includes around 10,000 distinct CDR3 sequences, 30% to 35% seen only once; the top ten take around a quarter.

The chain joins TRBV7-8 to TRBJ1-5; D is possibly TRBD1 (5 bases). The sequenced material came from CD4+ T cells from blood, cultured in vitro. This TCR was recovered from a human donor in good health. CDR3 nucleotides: TGTGCCAGCAGCGTTACAACCGGGACTTTAAATCAGCCCCAGCATTTT. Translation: CASSVTTGTLNQPQHF.